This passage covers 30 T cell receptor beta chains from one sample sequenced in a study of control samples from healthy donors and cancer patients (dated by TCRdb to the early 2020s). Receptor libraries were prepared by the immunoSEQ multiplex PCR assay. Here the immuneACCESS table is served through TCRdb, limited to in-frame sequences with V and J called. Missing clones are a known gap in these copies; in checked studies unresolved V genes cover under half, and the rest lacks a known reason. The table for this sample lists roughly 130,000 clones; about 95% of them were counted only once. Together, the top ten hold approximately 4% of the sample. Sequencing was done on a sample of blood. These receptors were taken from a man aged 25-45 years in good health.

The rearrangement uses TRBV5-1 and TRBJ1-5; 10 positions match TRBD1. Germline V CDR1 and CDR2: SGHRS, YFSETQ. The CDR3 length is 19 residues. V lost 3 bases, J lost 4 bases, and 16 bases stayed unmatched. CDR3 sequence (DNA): TGCGCCAGCAGCTCACACCGGGACAGGGGAGGTATCGGGAATCAGCCCCAGCATTTT. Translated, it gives CASSSHRDRGGIGNQPQHF.

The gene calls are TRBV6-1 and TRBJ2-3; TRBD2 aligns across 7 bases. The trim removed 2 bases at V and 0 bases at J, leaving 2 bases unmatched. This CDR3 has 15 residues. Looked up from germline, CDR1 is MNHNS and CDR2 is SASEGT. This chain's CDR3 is CASSETGLSTDTQYF. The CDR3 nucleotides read TGTGCCAGCAGTGAAACGGGACTAAGCACAGATACGCAGTATTTT.

This CDR3 is CASSFTRRLDGGTDTQYF. CDR3 coding DNA: TGTGCCAGCAGTTTTACGCGGCGGCTTGACGGGGGCACAGATACGCAGTATTTT. The rearrangement links TRBV28 to TRBJ2-3; TRBD2 is a possible D gene (5 bases). V gave up 3 bases and J gave up 1 base, with 20 bases separating them. The CDR3 is 18 residues long. CDR1 and CDR2 (germline): MDHEN, SYDVKM.

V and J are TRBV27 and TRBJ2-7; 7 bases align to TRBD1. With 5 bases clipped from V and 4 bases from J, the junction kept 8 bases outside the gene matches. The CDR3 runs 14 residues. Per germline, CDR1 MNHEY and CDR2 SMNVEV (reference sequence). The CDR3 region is CASSPGQVMYEQYF. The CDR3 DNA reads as TGTGCCAGCAGTCCCGGACAGGTCATGTACGAGCAGTACTTC.

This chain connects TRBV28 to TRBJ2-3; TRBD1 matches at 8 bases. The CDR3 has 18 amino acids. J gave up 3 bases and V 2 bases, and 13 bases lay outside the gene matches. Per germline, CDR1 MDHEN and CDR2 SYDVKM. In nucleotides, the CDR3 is TGTGCCAGCAGTTTAAGTCGAACAGGGGGTTATCCTACAGATACGCAGTATTTT. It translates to CASSLSRTGGYPTDTQYF.

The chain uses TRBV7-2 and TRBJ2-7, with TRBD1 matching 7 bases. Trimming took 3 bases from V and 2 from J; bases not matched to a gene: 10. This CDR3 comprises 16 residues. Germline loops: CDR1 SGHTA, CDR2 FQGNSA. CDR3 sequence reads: CASSFYSTGSTYEQYF. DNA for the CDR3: TGTGCCAGCAGCTTCTACTCGACAGGGTCGACCTACGAGCAGTACTTC.

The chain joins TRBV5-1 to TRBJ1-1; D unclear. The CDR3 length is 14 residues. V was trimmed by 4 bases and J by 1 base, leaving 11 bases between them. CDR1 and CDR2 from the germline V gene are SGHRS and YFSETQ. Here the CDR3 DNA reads TGCGCCAGCAGCGGGAGGTCCGAGAACACTGAAGCTTTCTTT. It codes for CASSGRSENTEAFF. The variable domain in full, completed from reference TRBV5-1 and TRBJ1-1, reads KAGVTQTPRYLIKTRGQQVTLSCSPISGHRSVSWYQQTPGQGLQFLFEYFSETQRNKGNFPGRFSGRQFSNSRSEMNVSTLELGDSALYLCASSGRSENTEAFFGQGTRLTVV.

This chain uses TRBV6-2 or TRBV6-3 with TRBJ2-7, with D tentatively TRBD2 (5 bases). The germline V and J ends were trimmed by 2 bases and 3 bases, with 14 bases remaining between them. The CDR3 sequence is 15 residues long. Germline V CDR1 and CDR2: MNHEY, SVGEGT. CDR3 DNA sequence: TGTGCCAGCAGTTACGGCGGCCAGGCGGGCTACGAGCAGTACTTC. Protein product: CASSYGGQAGYEQYF.

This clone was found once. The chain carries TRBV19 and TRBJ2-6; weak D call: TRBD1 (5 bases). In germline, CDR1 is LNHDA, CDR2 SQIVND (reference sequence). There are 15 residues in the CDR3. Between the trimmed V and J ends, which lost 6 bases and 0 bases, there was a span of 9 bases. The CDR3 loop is CASSPTGSGANVLTF. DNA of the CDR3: TGTGCCAGTAGCCCCACAGGCTCTGGGGCCAACGTCCTGACTTTC.

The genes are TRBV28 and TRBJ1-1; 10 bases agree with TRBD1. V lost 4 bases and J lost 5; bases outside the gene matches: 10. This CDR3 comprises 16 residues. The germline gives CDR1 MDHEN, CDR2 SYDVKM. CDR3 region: CASSWGQGPAGTEAFF. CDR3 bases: TGTGCCAGCAGTTGGGGACAGGGGCCTGCGGGAACTGAAGCTTTCTTT.

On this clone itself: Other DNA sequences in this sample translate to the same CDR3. The CDR3 reads CASSNLNEQFF. The CDR3 DNA follows: TGTGCCAGCAGTAACTTAAATGAGCAGTTCTTC. The chain has TRBV27 and TRBJ2-1; D is unresolved. V lost 5 bases and J 7 bases, leaving 6 bases between the germline ends. Germline loops: CDR1 MNHEY, CDR2 SMNVEV (reference sequence). CDR3 length equals 11 residues.

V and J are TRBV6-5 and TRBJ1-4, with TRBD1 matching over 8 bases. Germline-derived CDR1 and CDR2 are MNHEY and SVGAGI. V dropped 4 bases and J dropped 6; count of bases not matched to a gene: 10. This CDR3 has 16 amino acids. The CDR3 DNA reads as TGTGCCAGCAGTTTTCGACAGGGGAGGGTAGATGAAAAACTGTTTTTT. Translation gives CASSFRQGRVDEKLFF.

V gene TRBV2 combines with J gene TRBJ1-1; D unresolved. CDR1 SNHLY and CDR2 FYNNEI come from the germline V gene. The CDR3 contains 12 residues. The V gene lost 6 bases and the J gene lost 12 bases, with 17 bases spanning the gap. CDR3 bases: TGTGCCAGCAGGGACGGACCGTTCTTGACTTTCTTT. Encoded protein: CASRDGPFLTFF.

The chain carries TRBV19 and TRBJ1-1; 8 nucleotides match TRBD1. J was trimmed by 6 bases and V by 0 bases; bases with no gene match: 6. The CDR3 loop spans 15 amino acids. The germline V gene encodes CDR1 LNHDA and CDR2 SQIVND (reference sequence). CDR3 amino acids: CASSIDQGAGAEAFF. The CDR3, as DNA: TGTGCCAGTAGTATAGACCAGGGGGCGGGCGCTGAAGCTTTCTTT.

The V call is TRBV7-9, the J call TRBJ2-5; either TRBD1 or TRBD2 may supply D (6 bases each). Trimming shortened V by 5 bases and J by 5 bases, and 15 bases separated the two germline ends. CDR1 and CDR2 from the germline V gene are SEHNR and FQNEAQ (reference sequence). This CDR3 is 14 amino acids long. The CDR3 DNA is TGTGCCAGCAGCCCCCGGGGGCCAGGGGAGACCCAGTACTTC. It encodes CASSPRGPGETQYF. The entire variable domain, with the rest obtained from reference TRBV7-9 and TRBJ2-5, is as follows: DTGVSQNPRHKITKRGQNVTFRCDPISEHNRLYWYRQTLGQGPEFLTYFQNEAQLEKSRLLSDRFSAERPKGSFSTLEIQRTEQGDSAMYLCASSPRGPGETQYFGPGTRLLVL.

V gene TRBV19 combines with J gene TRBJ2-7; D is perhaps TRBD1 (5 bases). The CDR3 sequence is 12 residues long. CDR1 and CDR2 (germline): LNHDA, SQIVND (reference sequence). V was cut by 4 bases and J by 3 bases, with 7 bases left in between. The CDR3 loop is CASSRDSYEQYF. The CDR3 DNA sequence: TGTGCCAGTAGTAGAGACAGCTACGAGCAGTACTTC.

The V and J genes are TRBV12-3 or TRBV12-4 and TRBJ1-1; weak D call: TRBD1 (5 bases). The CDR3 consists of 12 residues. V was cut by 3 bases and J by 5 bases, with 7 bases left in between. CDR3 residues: CASSFGGTEAFF. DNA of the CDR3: TGTGCCAGCAGTTTCGGGGGGACTGAAGCTTTCTTT.

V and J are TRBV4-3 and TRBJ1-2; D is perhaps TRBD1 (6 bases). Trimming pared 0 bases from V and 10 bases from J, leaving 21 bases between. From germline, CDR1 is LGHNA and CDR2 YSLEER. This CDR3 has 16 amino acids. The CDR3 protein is CASSQDPTGGLQDYTF. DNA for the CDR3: TGCGCCAGCAGCCAAGATCCCACGGGGGGCCTTCAGGACTACACCTTC.

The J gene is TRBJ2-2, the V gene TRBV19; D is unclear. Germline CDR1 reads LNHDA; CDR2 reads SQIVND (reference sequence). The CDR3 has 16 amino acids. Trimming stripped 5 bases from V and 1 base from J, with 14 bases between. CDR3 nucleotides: TGTGCCAGTAGTCTGACACCCACACTGAACACCGGGGAGCTGTTTTTT. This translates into CASSLTPTLNTGELFF.

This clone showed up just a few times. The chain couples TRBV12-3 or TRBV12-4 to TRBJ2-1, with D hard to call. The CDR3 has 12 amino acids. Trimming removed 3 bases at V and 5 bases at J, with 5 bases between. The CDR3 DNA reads TGTGCCAGCAGTTTTCGGAACAATGAGCAGTTCTTC. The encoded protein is CASSFRNNEQFF.

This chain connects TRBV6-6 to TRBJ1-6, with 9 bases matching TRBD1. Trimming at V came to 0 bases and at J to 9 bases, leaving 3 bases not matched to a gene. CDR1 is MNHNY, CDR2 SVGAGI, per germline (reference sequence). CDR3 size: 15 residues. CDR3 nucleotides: TGTGCCAGCAGTTACTCAAGGGACAGGGCTTCACCCCTCCACTTT. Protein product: CASSYSRDRASPLHF.

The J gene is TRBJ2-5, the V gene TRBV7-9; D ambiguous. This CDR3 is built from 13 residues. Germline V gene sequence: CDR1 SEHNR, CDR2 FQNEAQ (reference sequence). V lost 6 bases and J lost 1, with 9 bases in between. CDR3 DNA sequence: TGTGCCAGCAGGGAAGGGCCCCAAGAGACCCAGTACTTC. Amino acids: CASREGPQETQYF.

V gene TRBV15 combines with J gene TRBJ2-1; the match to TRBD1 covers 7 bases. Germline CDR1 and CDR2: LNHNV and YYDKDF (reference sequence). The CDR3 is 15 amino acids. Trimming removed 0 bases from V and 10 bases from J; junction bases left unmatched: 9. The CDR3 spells CATSRDKFNRGEQFF. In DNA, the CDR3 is TGTGCCACCAGCAGAGATAAGTTTAACAGGGGAGAGCAGTTCTTC.

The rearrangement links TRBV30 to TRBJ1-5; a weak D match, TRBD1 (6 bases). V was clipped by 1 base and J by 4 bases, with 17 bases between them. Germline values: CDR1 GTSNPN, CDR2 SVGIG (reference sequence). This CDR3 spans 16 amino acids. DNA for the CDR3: TGTGCCTGGAGTGGCCCTATCGGGGGGCGAAATCAGCCCCAGCATTTT. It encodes CAWSGPIGGRNQPQHF.

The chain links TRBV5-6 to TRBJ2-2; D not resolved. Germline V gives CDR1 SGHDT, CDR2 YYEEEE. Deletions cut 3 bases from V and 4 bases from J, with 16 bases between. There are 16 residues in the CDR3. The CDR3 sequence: CASSWFTRTFTGELFF. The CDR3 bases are TGTGCCAGCAGCTGGTTCACGAGAACGTTCACCGGGGAGCTGTTTTTT.

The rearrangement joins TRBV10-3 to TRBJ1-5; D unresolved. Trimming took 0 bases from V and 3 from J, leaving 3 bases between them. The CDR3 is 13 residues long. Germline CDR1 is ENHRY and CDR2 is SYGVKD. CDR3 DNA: TGTGCCATCAGTGAGTCGGACAATCAGCCCCAGCATTTT. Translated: CAISESDNQPQHF.

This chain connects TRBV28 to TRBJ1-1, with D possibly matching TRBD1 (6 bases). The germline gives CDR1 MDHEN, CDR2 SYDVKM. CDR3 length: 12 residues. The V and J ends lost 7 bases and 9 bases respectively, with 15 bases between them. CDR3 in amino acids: CASITGTFKAFF. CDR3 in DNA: TGTGCCAGCATTACCGGGACATTCAAAGCTTTCTTT.

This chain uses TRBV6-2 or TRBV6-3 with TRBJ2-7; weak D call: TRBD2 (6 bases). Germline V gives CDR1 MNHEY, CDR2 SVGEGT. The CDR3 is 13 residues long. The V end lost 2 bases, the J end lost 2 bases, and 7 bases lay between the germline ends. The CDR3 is CASSYREPYEQYF. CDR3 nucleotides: TGTGCCAGCAGTTACCGGGAGCCCTACGAGCAGTACTTC.

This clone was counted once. CDR3 DNA: TGTGCCATCAGTTATAATTTAGCGGGGGGGCACACAGATACGCAGTATTTT. Translation gives CAISYNLAGGHTDTQYF. The V and J genes are TRBV10-3 and TRBJ2-3; 11 bases line up with TRBD2. The junction had 9 bases not matched to a gene; V was cut back by 5 bases and J by 2 bases. CDR1 ENHRY and CDR2 SYGVKD come from the germline V gene. The CDR3 sequence is 17 residues long.

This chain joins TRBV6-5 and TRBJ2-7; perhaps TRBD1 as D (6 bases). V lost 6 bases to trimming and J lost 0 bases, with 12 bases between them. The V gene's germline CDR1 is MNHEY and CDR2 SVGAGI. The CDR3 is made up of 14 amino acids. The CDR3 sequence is CASSEDSSSYEQYF. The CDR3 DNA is TGTGCCAGCAGCGAGGACAGTTCCTCCTACGAGCAGTACTTC.